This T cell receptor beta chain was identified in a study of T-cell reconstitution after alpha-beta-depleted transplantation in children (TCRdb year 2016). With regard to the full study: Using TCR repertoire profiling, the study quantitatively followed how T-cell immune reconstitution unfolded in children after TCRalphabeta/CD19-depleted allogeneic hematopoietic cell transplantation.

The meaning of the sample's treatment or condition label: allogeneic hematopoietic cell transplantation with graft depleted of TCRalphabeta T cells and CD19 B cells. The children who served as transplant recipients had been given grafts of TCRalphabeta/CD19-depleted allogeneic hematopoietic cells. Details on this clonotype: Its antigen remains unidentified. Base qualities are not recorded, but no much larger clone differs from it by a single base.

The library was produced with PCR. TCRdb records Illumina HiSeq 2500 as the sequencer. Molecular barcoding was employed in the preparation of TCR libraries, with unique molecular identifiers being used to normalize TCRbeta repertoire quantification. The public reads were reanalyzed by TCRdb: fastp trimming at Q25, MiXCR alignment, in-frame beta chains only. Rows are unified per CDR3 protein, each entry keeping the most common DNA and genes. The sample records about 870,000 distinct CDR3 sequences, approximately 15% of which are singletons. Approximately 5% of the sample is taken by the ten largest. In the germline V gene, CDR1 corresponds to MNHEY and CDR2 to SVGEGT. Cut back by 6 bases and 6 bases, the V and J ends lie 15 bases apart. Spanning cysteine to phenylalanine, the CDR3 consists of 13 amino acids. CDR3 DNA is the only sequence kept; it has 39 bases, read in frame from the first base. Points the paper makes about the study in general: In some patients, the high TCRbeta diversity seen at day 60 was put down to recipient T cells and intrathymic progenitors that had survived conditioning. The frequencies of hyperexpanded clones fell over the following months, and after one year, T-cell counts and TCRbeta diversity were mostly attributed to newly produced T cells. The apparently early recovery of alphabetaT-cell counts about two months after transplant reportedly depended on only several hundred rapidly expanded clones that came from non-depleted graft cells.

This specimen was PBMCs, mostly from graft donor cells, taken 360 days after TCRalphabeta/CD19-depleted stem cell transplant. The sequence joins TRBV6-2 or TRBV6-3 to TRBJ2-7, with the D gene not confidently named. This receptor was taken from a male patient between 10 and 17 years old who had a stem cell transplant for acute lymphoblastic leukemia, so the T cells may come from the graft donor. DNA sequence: TGTGCCAGCAGGCCGCGAGCCCCAAGCGAGCAGTACTTC. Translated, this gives CASRPRAPSEQYF.